This entry is about one T cell receptor beta chain. This record belongs to a study of control samples from healthy donors and cancer patients. Assay: immunoSEQ multiplex PCR; the TCRdb copy retains only in-frame clones and omits some. The table has roughly 130,000 clones, less than 95% seen once. The CDR3 contains 15 residues. V trimming: 5 bases; J trimming: 3 bases; junction bases outside the gene matches: 6. Germline V gene lookup returns CDR1 LNHDA and CDR2 SQIVND (reference sequence). The receptor was derived from a young man in good health. This rearrangement joins TRBV19 to TRBJ2-1, with 8 bases matching TRBD2. Sample: blood. DNA of the CDR3: TGTGCCAGTAGTTATAGCGGGGCTAACTACAATGAGCAGTTCTTC. Its protein product is CASSYSGANYNEQFF.